This T cell receptor (beta chain) derives from a study of blood T cell repertoires in COVID-19. Turning to the study itself: Samples taken during acute and convalescent COVID-19 were collected in the United States, Italy and Spain.

Under the authors' procedure: Researchers report that nucleated cell counts were estimated from reference gene primer amplification. TCRdb's copy holds only in-frame clones and misses some; the assay was immunoSEQ multiplex PCR. The V and J calls and clone size were taken over from that table, and D and trimming were inferred from the DNA. Here the sample spans some 280,000 clones, around 91% being singletons. The sequence was obtained from an older woman with acute or convalescent COVID-19. Sequencing was performed on peripheral blood.

As DNA, the CDR3 is TGTGCCAGCAGTTTCCCAGGCGCCCCGCTATACGAGCAGTACTTC. Protein: CASSFPGAPLYEQYF. The V gene is TRBV28, the J gene TRBJ2-7, with D unresolved. With 3 bases removed from V and 4 bases from J, the gap between germline ends came to 16 bases. This CDR3 has 15 residues. Germline V gene lookup returns CDR1 MDHEN and CDR2 SYDVKM.